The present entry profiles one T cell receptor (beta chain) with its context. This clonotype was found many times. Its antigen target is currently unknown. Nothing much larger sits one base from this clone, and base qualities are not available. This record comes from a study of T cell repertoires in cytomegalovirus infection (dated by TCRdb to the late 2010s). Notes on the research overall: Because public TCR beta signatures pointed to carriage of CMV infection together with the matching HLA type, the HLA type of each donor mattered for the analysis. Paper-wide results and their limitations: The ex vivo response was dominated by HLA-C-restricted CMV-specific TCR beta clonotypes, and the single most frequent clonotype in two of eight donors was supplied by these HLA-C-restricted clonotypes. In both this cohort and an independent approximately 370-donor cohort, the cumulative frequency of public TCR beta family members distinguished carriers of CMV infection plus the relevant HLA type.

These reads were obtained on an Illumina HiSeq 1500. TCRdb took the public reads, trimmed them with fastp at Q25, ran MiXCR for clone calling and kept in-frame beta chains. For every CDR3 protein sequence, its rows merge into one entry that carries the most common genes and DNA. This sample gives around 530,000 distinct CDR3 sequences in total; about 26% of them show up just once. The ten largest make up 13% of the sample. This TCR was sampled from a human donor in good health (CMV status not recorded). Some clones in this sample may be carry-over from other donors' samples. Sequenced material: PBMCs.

CDR3 protein: CASSQVVGGTQPQHF. The nucleotides read TGCGCCAGCAGCCAAGTTGTGGGGGGCACTCAGCCCCAGCATTTT. In this chain, TRBV4-1 is recombined with TRBJ1-5, and TRBD1 may be the D gene, going by 6 matching bases. CDR1 and CDR2 were assigned from the germline V gene as MGHRA and YSYEKL. V is cut by 1 base and J by 6 bases, and the space between the germline ends is 13 bases. The CDR3 runs 15 amino acids, cysteine and phenylalanine included. CDR3 DNA is the only sequence kept; it has 45 bases, read in frame from the first base.